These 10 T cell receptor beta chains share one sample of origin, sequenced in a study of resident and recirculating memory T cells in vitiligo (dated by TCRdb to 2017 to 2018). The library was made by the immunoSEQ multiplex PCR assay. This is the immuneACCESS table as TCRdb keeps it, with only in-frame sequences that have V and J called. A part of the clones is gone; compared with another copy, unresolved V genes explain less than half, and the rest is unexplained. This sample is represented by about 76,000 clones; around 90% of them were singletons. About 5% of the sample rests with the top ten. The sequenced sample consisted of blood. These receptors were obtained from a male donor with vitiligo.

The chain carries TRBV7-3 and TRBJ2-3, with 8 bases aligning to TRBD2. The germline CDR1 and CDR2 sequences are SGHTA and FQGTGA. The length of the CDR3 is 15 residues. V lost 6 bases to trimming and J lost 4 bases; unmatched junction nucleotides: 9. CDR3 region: CASRASGSLSDTQYF. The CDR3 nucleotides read TGTGCCAGCAGAGCCAGCGGGAGTCTTTCAGATACGCAGTATTTT.

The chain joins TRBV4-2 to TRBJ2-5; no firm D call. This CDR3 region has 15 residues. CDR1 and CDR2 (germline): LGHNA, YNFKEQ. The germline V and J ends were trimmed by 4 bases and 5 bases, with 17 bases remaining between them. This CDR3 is CASSLGEADRETQYF. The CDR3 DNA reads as TGTGCCAGCAGCCTAGGTGAGGCCGATAGGGAGACCCAGTACTTC.

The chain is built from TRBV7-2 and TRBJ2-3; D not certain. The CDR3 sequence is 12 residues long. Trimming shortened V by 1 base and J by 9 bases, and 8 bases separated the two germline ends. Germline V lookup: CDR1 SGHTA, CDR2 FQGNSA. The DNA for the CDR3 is TGTGCCAGCAGCTTAGAGCCCAGGACGCAGTATTTT. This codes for CASSLEPRTQYF.

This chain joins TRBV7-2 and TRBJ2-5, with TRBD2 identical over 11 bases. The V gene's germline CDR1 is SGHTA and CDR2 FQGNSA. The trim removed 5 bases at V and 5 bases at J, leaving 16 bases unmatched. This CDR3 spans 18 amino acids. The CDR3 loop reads CASSPFPASGRRGETQYF. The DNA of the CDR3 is TGTGCCAGCAGCCCCTTTCCTGCTAGCGGGAGGAGGGGGGAGACCCAGTACTTC.

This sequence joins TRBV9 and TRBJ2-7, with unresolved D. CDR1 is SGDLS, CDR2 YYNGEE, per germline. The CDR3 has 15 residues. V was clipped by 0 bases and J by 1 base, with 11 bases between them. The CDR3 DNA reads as TGTGCCAGCAGCGTAGGCACCACTACTTCCTACGAGCAGTACTTC. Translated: CASSVGTTTSYEQYF.

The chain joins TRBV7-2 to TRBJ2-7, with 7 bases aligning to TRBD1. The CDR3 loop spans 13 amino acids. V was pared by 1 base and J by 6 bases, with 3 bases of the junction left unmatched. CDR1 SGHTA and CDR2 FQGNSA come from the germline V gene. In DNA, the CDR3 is TGTGCCAGCAGCTTAGTTGAGGGGGCCGAGCAGTACTTC. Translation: CASSLVEGAEQYF.

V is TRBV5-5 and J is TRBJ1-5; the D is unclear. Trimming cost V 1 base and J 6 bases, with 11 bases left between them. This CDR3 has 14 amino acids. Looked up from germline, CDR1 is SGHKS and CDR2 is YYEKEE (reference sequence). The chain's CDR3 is CASSLWWAGQPQHF. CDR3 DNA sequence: TGTGCCAGCAGCTTGTGGTGGGCAGGTCAGCCCCAGCATTTT.

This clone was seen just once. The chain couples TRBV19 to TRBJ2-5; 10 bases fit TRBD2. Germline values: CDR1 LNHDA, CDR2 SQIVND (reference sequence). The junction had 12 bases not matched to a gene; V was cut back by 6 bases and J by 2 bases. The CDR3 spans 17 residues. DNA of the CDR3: TGTGCCAGTAGAGGCGCTAGCGGGAGTTGGTTACAAGAGACCCAGTACTTC. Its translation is CASRGASGSWLQETQYF. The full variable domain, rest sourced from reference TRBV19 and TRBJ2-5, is DGGITQSPKYLFRKEGQNVTLSCEQNLNHDAMYWYRQDPGQGLRLIYYSQIVNDFQKGDIAEGYSVSREKKESFPLTVTSAQKNPTAFYLCASRGASGSWLQETQYFGPGTRLLVL.

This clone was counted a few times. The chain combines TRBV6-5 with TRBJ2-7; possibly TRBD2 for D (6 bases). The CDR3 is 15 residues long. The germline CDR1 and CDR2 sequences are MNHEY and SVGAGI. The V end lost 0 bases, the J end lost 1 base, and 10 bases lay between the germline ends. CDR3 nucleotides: TGTGCCAGCAGTTACTCCGGGAGAAGGTCCTACGAGCAGTACTTC. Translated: CASSYSGRRSYEQYF.

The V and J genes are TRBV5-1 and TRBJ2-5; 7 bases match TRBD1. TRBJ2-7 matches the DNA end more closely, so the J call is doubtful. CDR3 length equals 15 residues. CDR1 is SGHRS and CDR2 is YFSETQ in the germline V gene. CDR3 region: CASSRGDRVSYEQYF. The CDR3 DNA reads TGCGCCAGCAGCCGAGGAGACAGGGTGTCCTACGAGCAGTACTTC.